This section outlines one T cell receptor beta chain sequence together with its context. The sample belongs to a study of OX40 agonist ivuxolimab in advanced cancers. For the study at large: Partial responses were recorded for three patients, including one with hepatocellular carcinoma and two with cutaneous melanoma.

V lost 10 bases and J lost 7, with 13 bases in between. CDR3 length: 12 residues. CDR1 is SSHAT, CDR2 FNYEAQ, per germline (reference sequence). Clones were read by immunoSEQ multiplex PCR, and TCRdb kept only the in-frame ones, dropping some. This sample carries tens of thousands of clones, approximately 87% of them seen once, and the ten largest clones take more than 1.5%. Sequences were derived from CD4+ or CD8+ T cells sorted from blood, sampled in a trial of the OX40 agonist ivuxolimab. The sequence was obtained from an adult with an advanced solid tumor such as melanoma, head and neck, liver or kidney cancer. The V call is TRBV7-7, the J call TRBJ2-2; perhaps TRBD2 as D (6 bases). The CDR3 loop reads CATTLGGGELFF. The CDR3 bases are TGTGCCACTACCTTGGGGGGCGGGGAGCTGTTTTTT.